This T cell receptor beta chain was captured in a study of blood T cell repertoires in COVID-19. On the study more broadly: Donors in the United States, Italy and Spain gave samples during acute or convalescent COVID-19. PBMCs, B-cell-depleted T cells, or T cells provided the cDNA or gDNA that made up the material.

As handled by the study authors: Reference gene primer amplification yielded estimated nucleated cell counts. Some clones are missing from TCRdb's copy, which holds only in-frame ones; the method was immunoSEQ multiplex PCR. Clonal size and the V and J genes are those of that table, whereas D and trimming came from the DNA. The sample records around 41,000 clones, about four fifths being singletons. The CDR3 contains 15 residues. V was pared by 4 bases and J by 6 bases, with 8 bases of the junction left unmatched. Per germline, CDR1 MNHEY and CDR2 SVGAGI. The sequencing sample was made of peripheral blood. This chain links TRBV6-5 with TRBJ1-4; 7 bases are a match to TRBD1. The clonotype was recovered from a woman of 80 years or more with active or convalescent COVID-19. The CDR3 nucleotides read TGTGCCAGCAGTTCGGGGACAGACCTTTATGAAAAACTGTTTTTT. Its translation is CASSSGTDLYEKLFF.